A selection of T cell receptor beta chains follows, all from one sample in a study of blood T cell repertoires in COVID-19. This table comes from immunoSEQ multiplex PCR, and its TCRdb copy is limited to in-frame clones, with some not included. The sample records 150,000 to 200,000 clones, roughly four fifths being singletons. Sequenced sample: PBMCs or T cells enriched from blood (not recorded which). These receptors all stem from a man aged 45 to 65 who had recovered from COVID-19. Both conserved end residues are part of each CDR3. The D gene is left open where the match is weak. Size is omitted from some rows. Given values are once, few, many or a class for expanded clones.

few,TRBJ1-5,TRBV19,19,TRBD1,TGTGCCAGTAGTCCCCGACAGGGGTCCGTCCCAAGACTCAATCAGCCCCAGCATTTT,CASSPRQGSVPRLNQPQHF
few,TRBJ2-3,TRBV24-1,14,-,TGTGCCACCGAGGGCAGCGCAAACACAGATACGCAGTATTTT,CATEGSANTDTQYF
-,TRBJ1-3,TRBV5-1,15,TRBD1,TGCGCCAGCAGCTTACAGGGGATAACTGGAAACACCATATATTTT,CASSLQGITGNTIYF
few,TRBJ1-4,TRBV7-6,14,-,TGTGCCAGCAGCTTATACACCAGGGGTGAAAAACTGTTTTTT,CASSLYTRGEKLFF
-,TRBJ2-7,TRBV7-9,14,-,TGTGCCAGCAGACCCGGACGCCCGCCGGGGGAGCAGTACTTC,CASRPGRPPGEQYF
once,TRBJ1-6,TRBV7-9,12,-,TGTGCCAGCAGTCCAAATAATTCACCCCTCCACTTT,CASSPNNSPLHF
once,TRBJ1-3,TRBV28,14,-,TGTGCCAGCAGTCCCCCGGGGAATGGAAACACCATATATTTT,CASSPPGNGNTIYF
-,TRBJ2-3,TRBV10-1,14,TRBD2,TGCGCCAGCAGCGCGGGAGTAAGCACAGATACGCAGTATTTT,CASSAGVSTDTQYF
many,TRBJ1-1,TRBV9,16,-,TGTGCCAGCAGCGCCGAGGGGAGGGGGGTCAGCACTGAAGCTTTCTTT,CASSAEGRGVSTEAFF
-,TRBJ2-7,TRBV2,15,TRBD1,TGTGCCAGCATTACCCGAGACAGGGCCACCTACGAGCAGTACTTC,CASITRDRATYEQYF
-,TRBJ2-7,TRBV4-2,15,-,TGTGCCAGCAGCCAAGTTGGCTCCACCTTTCACGAGCAGTACTTC,CASSQVGSTFHEQYF
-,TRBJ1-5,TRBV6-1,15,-,TGTGCCAGCAGTGAATGGGCGGGGGCCGCTCAGCCCCAGCATTTT,CASSEWAGAAQPQHF
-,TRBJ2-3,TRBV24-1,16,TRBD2,TGTGCCACCAGTGACCCACTAGCGGGAAACACAGATACGCAGTATTTT,CATSDPLAGNTDTQYF
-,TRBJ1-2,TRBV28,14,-,TGTGCCAGCAGTACAGACGTGTCGAACTATGGCTACACCTTC,CASSTDVSNYGYTF
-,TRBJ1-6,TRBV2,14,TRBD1,TGTGCCAACCGGGACAGGGGGTATGGTTCACCCCTCCACTTT,CANRDRGYGSPLHF
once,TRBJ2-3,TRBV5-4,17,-,TGTGCCAGCAGCCCTGGGGGGGCTAGCGCAGGCACAGATACGCAGTATTTT,CASSPGGASAGTDTQYF
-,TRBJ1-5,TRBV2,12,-,TGTGCCAGCAGAACAGAAGATCAGCCCCAGCATTTT,CASRTEDQPQHF
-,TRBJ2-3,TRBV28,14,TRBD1,TGTGCCAGCAGATCGACAGGGGGCACAGATACGCAGTATTTT,CASRSTGGTDTQYF
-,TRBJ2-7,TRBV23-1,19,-,TGCGCCAGCAGTCATTATCGTCCCCCACAGGGAGCCCCCGGCTACGAGCAGTACTTC,CASSHYRPPQGAPGYEQYF
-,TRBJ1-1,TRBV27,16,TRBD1,TGTGCCAGCAGCCTAGGGACAGGGGGCTTGAGGACTGAAGCTTTCTTT,CASSLGTGGLRTEAFF
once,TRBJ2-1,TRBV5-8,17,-,TGTGCCAGCAGCTTGGGGTCGGGTACGAGCTCCTACAATGAGCAGTTCTTC,CASSLGSGTSSYNEQFF
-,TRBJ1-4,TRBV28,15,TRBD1,TGTGCCAGCAGTACCGGGACAGCAACTAATGAAAAACTGTTTTTT,CASSTGTATNEKLFF
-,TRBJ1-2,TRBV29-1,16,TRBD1,TGCAGCGTTGAAGACCCTTCGGGCAGGGGGTATAGGAGCTACACCTTC,CSVEDPSGRGYRSYTF